These 28 T cell receptor beta chains were sequenced from one sample in a study of cytomegalovirus exposure and HLA in healthy donors. In the PCR, 60 Vbeta and 13 Jbeta primers were used. TCRdb keeps only in-frame clones here, not all; method: immunoSEQ multiplex PCR. The sample lists roughly 140,000 clones, approximately 80% occurring once. The sequenced sample was PBMCs. These receptors were collected from a woman aged 40-49 years in good health and CMV-seropositive.

The chain has TRBV6-6 and TRBJ1-2, with D tentatively TRBD1 (5 bases). CDR1 MNHNY and CDR2 SVGAGI come from the germline V gene (reference sequence). V lost 5 bases and J lost 0, with 10 bases in between. This CDR3 comprises 14 residues. The CDR3 nucleotides read TGTGCCAGCAGTCTTGACAGCGCTAACTATGGCTACACCTTC. It translates to CASSLDSANYGYTF.

This chain joins TRBV28 and TRBJ1-1, with D unresolved. Trimming removed 4 bases from V and 3 bases from J, with 15 bases in between. CDR3 length: 15 amino acids. Germline V gene lookup returns CDR1 MDHEN and CDR2 SYDVKM. The chain's CDR3 is CASSSPWQADTEAFF. The CDR3, as DNA: TGTGCCAGCAGTTCCCCCTGGCAGGCTGACACTGAAGCTTTCTTT.

This chain uses TRBV30 with TRBJ2-2, with D possibly matching TRBD2 (6 bases). Germline V lookup: CDR1 GTSNPN, CDR2 SVGIG (reference sequence). V lost 0 bases and J lost 5, with 16 bases in between. The CDR3 contains 16 residues. For the CDR3, the DNA is TGTGCCTGGAGTGTAATTGCGGGAACTCGTACCGGGGAGCTGTTTTTT. Protein sequence: CAWSVIAGTRTGELFF.

The J gene is TRBJ2-7, the V gene TRBV5-4, with a possible D match to TRBD2 (6 bases). CDR1 is SGHNT and CDR2 is YYREEE in the germline V gene (reference sequence). The V end lost 1 base, the J end lost 2 bases, and 10 bases lay between the germline ends. CDR3 length equals 14 residues. CDR3 nucleotide sequence: TGTGCCAGCAGCTTGTGGGGGACTGCCTACGAGCAGTACTTC. Translating gives CASSLWGTAYEQYF. Filled out from reference TRBV5-4 and TRBJ2-7, the complete variable domain reads ETGVTQSPTHLIKTRGQQVTLRCSSQSGHNTVSWYQQALGQGPQFIFQYYREEENGRGNFPPRFSGLQFPNYSSELNVNALELDDSALYLCASSLWGTAYEQYFGPGTRLTVT.

J is TRBJ1-2 and V is TRBV23-1; 9 positions agree with TRBD1. TRBV23-1 is treated as an ORF (open reading frame) with a function not yet certain. The V segment lost 9 bases and the J segment 7 bases; nucleotides outside the gene matches: 15. The CDR3 is 15 amino acids. In DNA, the CDR3 is TGCGCCAGGCCCATCACAGGGGGCAGGAGAATTGGCTACACCTTC. Protein: CARPITGGRRIGYTF.

The V and J genes are TRBV19 and TRBJ1-2, with 8 bases fitting TRBD1. V gave up 6 bases and J gave up 6 bases; unmatched junction bases: 6. Germline V CDR1 and CDR2: LNHDA, SQIVND (reference sequence). The CDR3 sequence is 13 residues long. The CDR3 DNA follows: TGTGCCAGTAGAAGGACAGGGCGAGATGGCTACACCTTC. Translating gives CASRRTGRDGYTF.

The J gene is TRBJ2-3, the V gene TRBV28, with a possible D match to TRBD2 (5 bases). V dropped 1 base and J dropped 7 bases, with 6 bases sitting between them. Germline values: CDR1 MDHEN, CDR2 SYDVKM. The CDR3 has 12 amino acids. For the CDR3, the DNA is TGTGCCAGCAGTTTATCGGGGAATACGCAGTATTTT. This translates into CASSLSGNTQYF.

This clone has more than one count but fewer than ten. V and J are TRBV5-4 and TRBJ2-7; tentatively, D is TRBD1 (6 bases). The CDR3 loop spans 14 amino acids. The V end was cut by 4 bases, the J end by 2 bases, with 13 bases between. Germline values: CDR1 SGHNT, CDR2 YYREEE (reference sequence). CDR3 bases: TGTGCCAGCAGCACAACAGGGATGCCCTACGAGCAGTACTTC. Translating gives CASSTTGMPYEQYF.

The chain links TRBV19 to TRBJ1-4, with a tentative D call TRBD1 (5 bases). The CDR3 covers 14 residues. V was clipped by 3 bases and J by 4 bases, with 9 bases between them. Germline values: CDR1 LNHDA, CDR2 SQIVND (reference sequence). The chain's CDR3 is CASSITGDNEKLFF. CDR3 nucleotide sequence: TGTGCCAGTAGTATTACAGGTGATAATGAAAAACTGTTTTTT.

The gene calls are TRBV10-3 and TRBJ1-3, with D possibly matching TRBD1 (6 bases). Trimming removed 4 bases at V and 2 bases at J, with 9 bases between. The CDR3 covers 14 residues. The germline gives CDR1 ENHRY, CDR2 SYGVKD. The CDR3 DNA follows: TGTGCCATCAGTGCCGCAGGGGCTGGAAACACCATATATTTT. Translating it yields CAISAAGAGNTIYF.

This clone showed up just a few times. V usage is TRBV27 and J usage is TRBJ2-3; 8 positions match TRBD2. The junction had 4 bases not matched to a gene; V was cut back by 2 bases and J by 9 bases. The CDR3 extends over 13 amino acids. From germline, CDR1 is MNHEY and CDR2 SMNVEV (reference sequence). The CDR3: CASSLAGGGTQYF. The DNA for the CDR3 is TGTGCCAGCAGTTTAGCCGGCGGGGGGACGCAGTATTTT.

This clone was detected only once. The rearrangement joins TRBV7-9 to TRBJ2-2; 8 nucleotides agree with TRBD1. The V and J ends lost 3 bases and 3 bases, in that order; junction bases with no gene match: 3. Germline V CDR1 and CDR2: SEHNR, FQNEAQ (reference sequence). CDR3 length: 15 amino acids. CDR3 sequence: CASSLGQAYTGELFF. CDR3 nucleotides: TGTGCCAGCAGCTTGGGACAGGCATACACCGGGGAGCTGTTTTTT.

The rearrangement links TRBV5-1 to TRBJ2-3; D ambiguous. CDR3 length: 16 amino acids. V lost 2 bases, J lost 0 bases, and 13 bases lay in between. CDR1 SGHRS and CDR2 YFSETQ come from the germline V gene. This CDR3 is CASSFVQLRSTDTQYF. The CDR3 DNA follows: TGCGCCAGCAGCTTCGTGCAACTAAGGAGCACAGATACGCAGTATTTT.

This chain joins TRBV5-1 and TRBJ2-1; the match to TRBD2 covers 10 bases. Germline lookup yields CDR1 SGHRS and CDR2 YFSETQ. This CDR3 comprises 17 residues. V dropped 4 bases and J dropped 5; count of bases not matched to a gene: 12. CDR3 protein: CASSGPTSGSRDNEQFF. CDR3 nucleotides: TGCGCCAGCAGCGGACCGACTAGCGGGTCACGGGACAATGAGCAGTTCTTC.

The chain uses TRBV4-1 and TRBJ1-1, with 7 positions matching TRBD1. Looked up from germline, CDR1 is MGHRA and CDR2 is YSYEKL. The ends lost 0 bases at V and 4 bases at J; junction bases unmatched: 5. The CDR3 extends over 15 amino acids. The CDR3 is CASSQDRGRSTEAFF. In DNA, the CDR3 is TGCGCCAGCAGCCAAGATAGGGGGCGAAGCACTGAAGCTTTCTTT.

V is TRBV5-1 and J is TRBJ1-1; 8 bases agree with TRBD1. With V trimmed by 0 bases and J by 5 bases, 9 bases remained unmatched. The CDR3 spans 16 residues. From germline, CDR1 is SGHRS and CDR2 YFSETQ. The CDR3 DNA reads TGCGCCAGCAGCTTGGTCACAGGGGGTGGAAATACTGAAGCTTTCTTT. Amino acid sequence: CASSLVTGGGNTEAFF.

The V gene is TRBV9, the J gene TRBJ1-1; D is perhaps TRBD1 (5 bases). Trimming removed 0 bases at V and 4 bases at J, with 16 bases between. The length of the CDR3 is 16 residues. Germline lookup yields CDR1 SGDLS and CDR2 YYNGEE. The CDR3 protein is CASSVGWGRQSTEAFF. Written as DNA, the CDR3 is TGTGCCAGCAGCGTAGGGTGGGGGAGGCAGAGCACTGAAGCTTTCTTT. The complete variable domain, with remaining parts taken from reference TRBV9 and TRBJ1-1, reads DSGVTQTPKHLITATGQRVTLRCSPRSGDLSVYWYQQSLDQGLQFLIQYYNGEERAKGNILERFSAQQFPDLHSELNLSSLELGDSALYFCASSVGWGRQSTEAFFGQGTRLTVV.

This clone was seen a handful of times. V is TRBV7-2 and J is TRBJ1-1, with TRBD1 identical over 8 bases. The CDR3 length is 14 residues. V shed 5 bases, J shed 4 bases, and the junction held 6 bases outside the gene matches. Germline lookup yields CDR1 SGHTA and CDR2 FQGNSA. The CDR3, as DNA: TGTGCCAGCAGCGAGGACAGGGCGCGCACTGAAGCTTTCTTT. Its translation is CASSEDRARTEAFF.

The genes are TRBV29-1 and TRBJ2-3; D perhaps matches TRBD2 (8 bases). Trimming stripped 6 bases from V and 1 base from J, with 20 bases between. Germline V lookup: CDR1 SQVTM, CDR2 ANQGSEA. CDR3 length equals 16 residues. The CDR3 region has the DNA TGCAGCGTCGGGGGGGGTGAGGGACAGCGCACAGATACGCAGTATTTT. It codes for CSVGGGEGQRTDTQYF.

This clone was detected once. The rearrangement joins TRBV27 to TRBJ2-7; D might be TRBD1 (6 bases). V gave up 6 bases and J gave up 7 bases, with 16 bases separating them. Germline V gene data show CDR1 as MNHEY and CDR2 as SMNVEV (reference sequence). The CDR3 loop spans 13 amino acids. CDR3 bases: TGTGCCAGCAGGCTCTCAGGGGAGAAGGAGCAGTACTTC. As protein: CASRLSGEKEQYF.

The CDR3 reads CASSLAGGTYEQYF. For the CDR3, the DNA is TGTGCCAGCAGCCTAGCGGGAGGTACCTACGAGCAGTACTTC. The chain couples TRBV9 to TRBJ2-7; 11 nucleotides align to TRBD2. Unmatched junction bases numbered 2, after V lost 4 bases and J lost 2 bases. Per the germline V gene, CDR1 is SGDLS and CDR2 is YYNGEE. CDR3 size: 14 residues.

The chain combines TRBV6-5 with TRBJ1-5; no firm D call. This CDR3 spans 13 amino acids. The V gene lost 6 bases and the J gene lost 6 bases, with 12 bases spanning the gap. In germline, CDR1 is MNHEY, CDR2 SVGAGI. This chain's CDR3 is CASSGGVGQPQHF. The CDR3 DNA reads as TGTGCCAGCAGCGGCGGGGTTGGTCAGCCCCAGCATTTT.

The gene calls are TRBV7-2 and TRBJ2-5; a weak D match, TRBD1 (5 bases). The V end lost 0 bases, the J end lost 5 bases, and 10 bases lay between the germline ends. The CDR3 contains 14 residues. Germline CDR1 reads SGHTA; CDR2 reads FQGNSA. CDR3 in amino acids: CASSLAARAETQYF. CDR3 in DNA: TGTGCCAGCAGCTTAGCGGCCAGGGCGGAGACCCAGTACTTC.

This clone was observed a few times. The chain couples TRBV5-6 to TRBJ1-5; 7 nucleotides align to TRBD1. The CDR3 has 16 residues. Germline lookup yields CDR1 SGHDT and CDR2 YYEEEE. Trimming at V came to 1 base and at J to 1 base, leaving 5 bases not matched to a gene. In DNA, the CDR3 is TGTGCCAGCAGCTTGAACAGGGGAACCAGCAATCAGCCCCAGCATTTT. It codes for CASSLNRGTSNQPQHF.

This clone has a single count. The V gene is TRBV29-1, the J gene TRBJ2-5, with D tentatively TRBD2 (6 bases). This CDR3 region has 13 residues. The ends were cut back, 7 bases at V and 4 bases at J, with 16 bases in the middle. Germline-derived CDR1 and CDR2 are SQVTM and ANQGSEA. CDR3 bases: TGCAGCGCCGTGACGCGGGGCCGAGAGACCCAGTACTTC. The encoded protein is CSAVTRGRETQYF.

The chain employs TRBV10-1 and TRBJ1-1, with 8 bases that match TRBD1. Germline V gives CDR1 WNHNN, CDR2 SYGVQD (reference sequence). The CDR3 runs 15 residues. Germline trimming cut 3 bases from V and 1 base from J; bases unmatched to any gene: 4. The CDR3 spells CASSDPGQGNTEAFF. CDR3 in DNA: TGCGCCAGCAGTGATCCTGGACAGGGGAACACTGAAGCTTTCTTT.

This sequence joins TRBV11-2 and TRBJ2-5; 7 bases match TRBD2. Trimming removed 6 bases from V and 2 bases from J; junction bases left unmatched: 15. Per the germline V gene, CDR1 is SGHAT and CDR2 is FQNNGV. This CDR3 is built from 17 residues. CDR3 coding DNA: TGTGCCAGCAGTTCTCAAACGGGAGGCCTACCTCAAGAGACCCAGTACTTC. It translates to CASSSQTGGLPQETQYF.

This clone was picked up a small number of times. The chain couples TRBV7-2 to TRBJ2-3, with 8 bases that match TRBD2. Looked up from germline, CDR1 is SGHTA and CDR2 is FQGNSA. J gave up 9 bases and V 5 bases, and 4 bases lay outside the gene matches. The CDR3 contains 12 residues. The CDR3 region has the DNA TGTGCCAGCAGCCTAAGACTAGCGACGCAGTATTTT. Translated: CASSLRLATQYF. Using reference TRBV7-2 and TRBJ2-3 for the parts outside the CDR3, the full variable domain is GAGVSQSPSNKVTEKGKDVELRCDPISGHTALYWYRQSLGQGLEFLIYFQGNSAPDKSGLPSDRFSAERTGGSVSTLTIQRTQQEDSAVYLCASSLRLATQYFGPGTRLTVL.